Presented here are 32 T cell receptor beta chains from one specimen sequenced in a study of beta chain bispecific antibodies for T cell cancers. TCRdb used MiXCR to reprocess the 5' RACE reads, holding one entry per CDR3 protein. The sample contains around 15,000 distinct CDR3 sequences, around 2.1% of which appear only once. General observations from the study: In these mixed samples, most targeted TRBV reads derived from the leukemia cell line.

For these receptors, no antigen is known. Expansion lasted 2 to 4 days, with either anti-CD3 antibody OKT3 or CD3/CD28 beads. The sample was healthy donor T cells cultured with leukemia cells. All receptors come from a human donor in good health. Some clones in this sample may be carry-over from other donors' samples.

This clonotype appeared many times. The chain carries TRBV7-3 and TRBJ2-6; D ambiguous. Trimming stripped 4 bases from V and 1 base from J, with 8 bases between. The CDR3 is made up of 15 amino acids. Germline V gives CDR1 SGHTA, CDR2 FQGTGA. The CDR3 reads CASSSLASGANVLTF. CDR3 DNA sequence: TGTGCCAGCAGCTCTTTAGCATCTGGGGCCAACGTCCTGACTTTC.

This clonotype was recorded at least ten times. Here the CDR3 DNA reads TGTGCCAGCAGTTCCGGACTAGCGGTCGGGCGCGAGCAGTACTTC. As protein: CASSSGLAVGREQYF. The gene calls are TRBV27 and TRBJ2-7; 10 nucleotides align to TRBD2. This CDR3 spans 15 amino acids. Germline V CDR1 and CDR2: MNHEY, SMNVEV (reference sequence). After removal of 4 bases from V and 6 bases from J, the junction contained 9 bases not matched to a gene.

By share, this clonotype ranks as medium-sized. This CDR3 reads CATRWEGDNEKLFF. CDR3 sequence (DNA): TGTGCCACCCGATGGGAGGGGGATAATGAAAAACTGTTTTTT. The chain recombines TRBV2 with TRBJ1-4; D is perhaps TRBD1 (6 bases). The V gene lost 10 bases and the J gene lost 4 bases, with 16 bases spanning the gap. The CDR3 contains 14 residues. Germline loops: CDR1 SNHLY, CDR2 FYNNEI. The variable domain in full, completed from reference TRBV2 and TRBJ1-4, reads EPEVTQTPSHQVTQMGQEVILRCVPISNHLYFYWYRQILGQKVEFLVSFYNNEISEKSEIFDDQFSVERPDGSNFTLKIRSTKLEDSAMYFCATRWEGDNEKLFFGSGTQLSVL.

This clonotype was picked up a small number of times. This sequence may be a read error, since a much larger clone differs from it by one base. The chain has TRBV5-4 and TRBJ2-2; D is ambiguous. Germline V gene lookup returns CDR1 SGHNT and CDR2 YYREEE (reference sequence). This CDR3 is built from 12 residues. V was pared by 2 bases and J by 2 bases, with 1 base between. The CDR3 reads CASSFNTGELFF. CDR3 sequence (DNA): TGTGCCAGCAGCTTCAACACCGGGGAGCTGTTTTTT.

This clonotype was detected ten times or more. This chain joins TRBV6-1 and TRBJ2-3; no reliable D call. The CDR3 is 15 amino acids. The ends were cut back, 6 bases at V and 2 bases at J, with 15 bases in the middle. The germline V gene has CDR1 MNHNS and CDR2 SASEGT. The CDR3 region is CASRFRTPNTDTQYF. In nucleotides, the CDR3 is TGTGCCAGCAGATTCAGAACCCCGAACACAGATACGCAGTATTTT.

This clonotype was found many times. The rearrangement uses TRBV5-1 and TRBJ2-5; 7 bases agree with TRBD2. The CDR3 sequence is 16 residues long. CDR1 and CDR2 (germline): SGHRS, YFSETQ. The ends lost 0 bases at V and 5 bases at J; junction bases unmatched: 10. The CDR3 spells CASSLALAGVRETQYF. The CDR3 nucleotides read TGCGCCAGCAGCTTGGCGTTGGCGGGGGTCCGGGAGACCCAGTACTTC.

This clonotype has a count of ten or more. The chain recombines TRBV12-3 or TRBV12-4 with TRBJ2-2; no definite D call. The CDR3 totals 13 residues. Trimming shortened V by 5 bases and J by 7 bases, and 11 bases separated the two germline ends. The DNA for the CDR3 is TGTGCCAGCAGTGCGTCCCGCGGCGGGGAGCTGTTTTTT. It yields the protein CASSASRGGELFF.

This clonotype rates as medium-sized. This rearrangement joins TRBV12-3 or TRBV12-4 to TRBJ1-1; D is uncertain. This CDR3 region has 12 residues. V was cut by 2 bases and J by 3 bases, with 4 bases left in between. CDR3 sequence reads: CASSLWDTEAFF. The CDR3 DNA reads as TGTGCCAGCAGTTTATGGGACACTGAAGCTTTCTTT.

This clonotype has at least ten counts. The chain has TRBV25-1 and TRBJ2-3, with 12 positions matching TRBD1. In germline, CDR1 is MGHDK, CDR2 SYGVNS. V lost 1 base and J lost 6; bases outside the gene matches: 5. This CDR3 has 16 amino acids. Here the CDR3 reads CASSEWDRGQGDTQYF. CDR3 DNA: TGTGCCAGCAGTGAATGGGACAGGGGGCAAGGTGATACGCAGTATTTT.

This clonotype has at least ten counts. The gene calls are TRBV5-1 and TRBJ2-7, with TRBD2 matching 9 bases. CDR3 length: 15 residues. The V and J ends lost 0 bases and 6 bases, in that order; junction bases with no gene match: 7. The germline V gene has CDR1 SGHRS and CDR2 YFSETQ. This chain's CDR3 is CASSLALAGYGEQYF. CDR3 nucleotides: TGCGCCAGCAGCTTGGCCCTAGCGGGGTACGGCGAGCAGTACTTC.

This clonotype was counted at least ten times. The chain joins TRBV18 to TRBJ1-1; 7 nucleotides match TRBD1. From germline, CDR1 is KGHSH and CDR2 LQKENI. The CDR3 is 13 amino acids. V shed 3 bases, J shed 8 bases, and the junction held 6 bases outside the gene matches. The CDR3 nucleotides are TGTGCCAGCTCACCCAGACAGGGCCTCGAAGCTTTCTTT. Its translation is CASSPRQGLEAFF.

This clonotype has ten or more counts. The chain carries TRBV6-6 and TRBJ2-3; 10 bases are a match to TRBD1. Germline lookup yields CDR1 MNHNY and CDR2 SVGAGI (reference sequence). The CDR3 is 17 amino acids. The J segment lost 0 bases and the V segment lost 2 bases, leaving 5 bases of the junction unmatched. The CDR3 loop reads CASSYTTGGRSTDTQYF. The CDR3 region has the DNA TGTGCCAGCAGTTACACGACAGGGGGCAGGAGCACAGATACGCAGTATTTT.

This clonotype was seen repeatedly, ten times or more. J is TRBJ2-7 and V is TRBV18; 12 bases line up with TRBD1. V lost 0 bases to trimming and J lost 3 bases; unmatched junction nucleotides: 3. The germline CDR1 and CDR2 sequences are KGHSH and LQKENI. The CDR3 is made up of 16 amino acids. The CDR3 DNA reads TGTGCCAGCTCACCACCGGGACAGGGGGCCAGCTACGAGCAGTACTTC. It yields the protein CASSPPGQGASYEQYF.

Many counts were recorded for this clonotype. This chain joins TRBV2 and TRBJ2-1; 7 nucleotides match TRBD1. V dropped 7 bases and J dropped 9; count of bases not matched to a gene: 15. This CDR3 has 15 amino acids. Germline V gene sequence: CDR1 SNHLY, CDR2 FYNNEI. This chain's CDR3 is CASNHPWTGPIEQFF. DNA for the CDR3: TGTGCCAGCAACCACCCTTGGACAGGCCCCATTGAGCAGTTCTTC.

This clonotype was recorded many times. The chain links TRBV9 to TRBJ2-1, with D unclear. V was shortened by 0 bases and J by 8 bases, with 9 bases between the two germline ends. The CDR3 is made up of 13 amino acids. Germline V gene lookup returns CDR1 SGDLS and CDR2 YYNGEE. CDR3 sequence reads: CASSVGTAYEQFF. The CDR3 DNA reads TGTGCCAGCAGCGTAGGTACGGCGTATGAGCAGTTCTTC. The variable domain in full, with the rest retrieved from reference TRBV9 and TRBJ2-1, is DSGVTQTPKHLITATGQRVTLRCSPRSGDLSVYWYQQSLDQGLQFLIQYYNGEERAKGNILERFSAQQFPDLHSELNLSSLELGDSALYFCASSVGTAYEQFFGPGTRLTVL.

This clonotype was picked up many times. The chain links TRBV18 to TRBJ1-1; TRBD1 matches 7 bases. This CDR3 contains 14 residues. Germline V gene sequence: CDR1 KGHSH, CDR2 LQKENI. V shed 5 bases and J 6 bases; nucleotides not matched to a gene: 9. DNA for the CDR3: TGTGCCAGCTCAACCCGACAGGGACTACCTGAAGCTTTCTTT. Translation: CASSTRQGLPEAFF. Full variable domain (rest looked up from reference TRBV18 and TRBJ1-1): NAGVMQNPRHLVRRRGQEARLRCSPMKGHSHVYWYRQLPEEGLKFMVYLQKENIIDESGMPKERFSAEFPKEGPSILRIQQVVRGDSAAYFCASSTRQGLPEAFFGQGTRLTVV.

This clonotype has a count of ten or more. This chain connects TRBV27 to TRBJ1-6; unclear D gene. Trimming shortened V by 3 bases and J by 10 bases, and 10 bases separated the two germline ends. Germline CDR1 reads MNHEY; CDR2 reads SMNVEV (reference sequence). The CDR3 contains 13 residues. CDR3: CASSLGFGSPLHF. CDR3 in DNA: TGTGCCAGCAGTTTGGGTTTCGGCTCACCCCTCCACTTT.

This clonotype was recorded at least ten times. The chain carries TRBV20-1 and TRBJ1-2; 7 nucleotides agree with TRBD1. The germline V gene encodes CDR1 DFQATT and CDR2 SNEGSKA (reference sequence). This CDR3 spans 13 amino acids. V lost 6 bases, J lost 6 bases, and 10 bases stayed unmatched. CDR3 sequence reads: CSARFEGANGYTF. The DNA of the CDR3 is TGCAGTGCCCGATTTGAGGGGGCCAATGGCTACACCTTC.

This clonotype was counted at least ten times. The chain joins TRBV20-1 to TRBJ2-1, with D unclear. Trimming pared 0 bases from V and 3 bases from J, leaving 9 bases between. In germline, CDR1 is DFQATT, CDR2 SNEGSKA (reference sequence). This CDR3 has 14 residues. CDR3 nucleotides: TGCAGTGCTAGAGATAGGGATCTCTACAATGAGCAGTTCTTC. This sequence encodes CSARDRDLYNEQFF.

This clonotype was seen at least ten times. This chain joins TRBV6-5 and TRBJ1-2, with D maybe TRBD1 (5 bases). V was clipped by 8 bases and J by 1 base, with 11 bases between them. Germline V CDR1 and CDR2: MNHEY, SVGAGI. The CDR3 is made up of 13 amino acids. The CDR3 nucleotides read TGTGCCAGCCGACGGGACGGTAACTATGGCTACACCTTC. This encodes CASRRDGNYGYTF.

This clonotype has only a few counts. The chain combines TRBV18 with TRBJ2-1; tentatively, D is TRBD1 or TRBD2 (5 bases each). This CDR3 spans 15 amino acids. The V gene lost 3 bases and the J gene lost 3 bases, with 12 bases spanning the gap. Germline V gives CDR1 KGHSH, CDR2 LQKENI. Written as DNA, the CDR3 is TGTGCCAGCTCACCCCGCGACAGCGGCTACAATGAGCAGTTCTTC. Translated, it gives CASSPRDSGYNEQFF.

This clonotype occurred many times. V and J are TRBV3-1 and TRBJ2-1; D is undetermined. CDR1 is LGHDT and CDR2 is YNNKEL in the germline V gene (reference sequence). V lost 2 bases and J 5 bases, leaving 10 bases between the germline ends. This CDR3 comprises 14 residues. In DNA form, the CDR3 reads TGTGCCAGCAGCCAACTACGAGGAGACAATGAGCAGTTCTTC. This codes for CASSQLRGDNEQFF.

Many counts were recorded for this clonotype. The J gene is TRBJ2-1, the V gene TRBV5-1, with TRBD1 matching over 9 bases. The junction had 7 bases not matched to a gene; V was cut back by 4 bases and J by 8 bases. Germline V gene lookup returns CDR1 SGHRS and CDR2 YFSETQ. The CDR3 sequence is 14 residues long. The CDR3 DNA follows: TGCGCCAGCAGCCCGGGACAGGGTATGGATGAGCAGTTCTTC. Amino acids: CASSPGQGMDEQFF.

The sample holds many counts of this clonotype. V is TRBV5-8 and J is TRBJ2-3; D unclear. Trimming removed 3 bases at V and 12 bases at J, with 11 bases between. Germline CDR1 is SGHTS and CDR2 is YDEGEE. The CDR3 consists of 11 residues. The CDR3 region is CASSSTFSQYF. DNA for the CDR3: TGTGCCAGCAGCTCGACATTCTCACAGTATTTT.

This clonotype was counted ten times or more. The V gene is TRBV5-4, the J gene TRBJ2-1; TRBD2 aligns across 7 bases. Germline assignment: CDR1 SGHNT and CDR2 YYREEE (reference sequence). The CDR3 totals 13 residues. Unmatched junction bases numbered 8, after V lost 4 bases and J lost 10 bases. In DNA form, the CDR3 reads TGTGCCAGCAGCCCTTGGAGCGGGGTAGAGCAGTTCTTC. This translates into CASSPWSGVEQFF.

This clonotype has at least ten counts. This chain connects TRBV6-1 to TRBJ2-7, with 11 bases matching TRBD2. With 4 bases clipped from V and 2 bases from J, the junction kept 7 bases outside the gene matches. The germline CDR1 and CDR2 sequences are MNHNS and SASEGT. This CDR3 is 16 amino acids long. The CDR3 is CASSAPSGGITYEQYF. The CDR3 DNA is TGTGCCAGCAGTGCCCCTAGCGGGGGGATAACCTACGAGCAGTACTTC.

This clonotype was seen ten or more times. The chain links TRBV12-5 to TRBJ2-6, with D possibly matching TRBD2 (5 bases). Germline CDR1 LGHNT, CDR2 FRNRAP. Trimming took off 2 bases at V and 3 bases at J, with 14 bases between the two ends. The CDR3 contains 17 residues. The CDR3 region has the DNA TGTGCTAGTGGTTTGATACTAGAACGACATGGGGCCAACGTCCTGACTTTC. Translated: CASGLILERHGANVLTF.

This clonotype was counted ten times or more. CDR3: CASTVGGEQYF. DNA of the CDR3: TGTGCCAGCACCGTAGGGGGGGAGCAGTACTTC. This chain uses TRBV5-4 with TRBJ2-7, with D perhaps matching TRBD1 or TRBD2 (6 bases each). V was shortened by 6 bases and J by 7 bases, with 11 bases between the two germline ends. The CDR3 consists of 11 residues. CDR1 and CDR2 from the germline V gene are SGHNT and YYREEE (reference sequence).

This clonotype was detected many times. The chain carries TRBV27 and TRBJ1-1; D might be TRBD1 (5 bases). Trimming took off 5 bases at V and 6 bases at J, with 10 bases between the two ends. CDR3 length: 12 residues. Germline CDR1 and CDR2: MNHEY and SMNVEV (reference sequence). CDR3 bases: TGTGCCAGCAGTAGGGGCCCTCCTGAAGCTTTCTTT. It specifies CASSRGPPEAFF.

The CDR3 reads CASSLGVLGVLTPDEQFF. Here the CDR3 DNA reads TGTGCCAGCAGCTTAGGTGTGTTAGGGGTCTTAACTCCGGATGAGCAGTTCTTC. The chain recombines TRBV7-8 with TRBJ2-1; possibly TRBD1 for D (5 bases). Germline loops: CDR1 SGHVS, CDR2 FQNEAQ. The V end lost 1 base, the J end lost 8 bases, and 24 bases lay between the germline ends. The CDR3 spans 18 residues.

This clonotype has at least ten counts. V gene TRBV6-5 combines with J gene TRBJ1-2; D remains unclear. Trimming shortened V by 7 bases and J by 8 bases, and 17 bases separated the two germline ends. This CDR3 region has 13 residues. Germline loops: CDR1 MNHEY, CDR2 SVGAGI. The DNA of the CDR3 is TGTGCCAGCACCCGGGTGGGTCTTGGCGGCTACACCTTC. Translating it yields CASTRVGLGGYTF.

The sample holds many counts of this clonotype. The rearrangement uses TRBV11-2 and TRBJ2-1; 8 bases line up with TRBD2. V gave up 3 bases and J gave up 8 bases; unmatched junction bases: 24. This CDR3 is 20 amino acids long. Per the germline V gene, CDR1 is SGHAT and CDR2 is FQNNGV. The CDR3 nucleotides read TGTGCCAGCAGCTTTCTCCCGGGGGGGCCTCCTTGGCACCTGGCCCATGAGCAGTTCTTC. Amino acids: CASSFLPGGPPWHLAHEQFF. Complete variable domain (other parts from reference TRBV11-2 and TRBJ2-1): EAGVAQSPRYKIIEKRQSVAFWCNPISGHATLYWYQQILGQGPKLLIQFQNNGVVDDSQLPKDRFSAERLKGVDSTLKIQPAKLEDSAVYLCASSFLPGGPPWHLAHEQFFGPGTRLTVL.